This TCR beta chain was identified during a study of cytomegalovirus exposure and HLA in healthy donors. Study results and caveats: Investigators reported approximately 150 TCR beta chains as tied to cytomegalovirus.

A single count supports this clone. The antigen remains unidentified. V shed 4 bases and J 7 bases; nucleotides not matched to a gene: 3. This CDR3 is built from 13 residues. Germline loops: CDR1 SNHLY, CDR2 FYNNEI. Clones were read by immunoSEQ multiplex PCR, and TCRdb kept only the in-frame ones, dropping some. The repertoire holds fewer than 200,000 clones, approximately 89% seen once, with around 10% in the top ten. The V gene is TRBV2, the J gene TRBJ1-2; TRBD1 matches at 10 bases. The origin of this receptor is a young woman in good health and CMV-seropositive. The specimen was PBMCs. The CDR3 region is CASSGQGAGGYTF. As DNA, the CDR3 is TGTGCCAGCAGTGGACAGGGGGCGGGTGGCTACACCTTC.